The next 3 T cell receptor beta chains were all read from a single sample in a study of blood T cell repertoires in COVID-19. The data were produced by immunoSEQ multiplex PCR, yet TCRdb's version contains in-frame clones alone and is incomplete. The sample carries 470,000 or so clones, around 89% recorded once. The sample taken for sequencing was peripheral blood. These receptors all come from a woman under 40 with acute or convalescent COVID-19.

This chain joins TRBV5-4 and TRBJ2-2, with 7 bases matching TRBD1. J was trimmed by 0 bases and V by 4 bases; bases with no gene match: 9. CDR1 and CDR2 (germline): SGHNT, YYREEE (reference sequence). This CDR3 comprises 17 residues. DNA of the CDR3: TGTGCCAGCAGCGGGGTAAAGGGGACAGCGAACACCGGGGAGCTGTTTTTT. It is translated as CASSGVKGTANTGELFF.

CDR3 loop: CASRRGQGVQPQHF. Here the CDR3 DNA reads TGTGCCAGCAGGCGGGGGCAGGGTGTGCAGCCCCAGCATTTT. The rearrangement joins TRBV6-5 to TRBJ1-5; possible D gene TRBD1, 6 bases. The CDR3 runs 14 residues. The V end was cut by 6 bases, the J end by 7 bases, with 16 bases between. CDR1 and CDR2 (germline): MNHEY, SVGAGI.

This rearrangement joins TRBV15 to TRBJ2-7, with D maybe TRBD2 (6 bases). This CDR3 has 14 amino acids. V shed 5 bases and J shed 6 bases, with 17 bases lying between them. Germline V gene data show CDR1 as LNHNV and CDR2 as YYDKDF (reference sequence). In DNA form, the CDR3 reads TGTGCCACCAGCCCCCGGAGGGAAGGGCTCGAGCAGTACTTC. Translating gives CATSPRREGLEQYF.